The clone carrying this TCR beta chain was found many times. The antigen remains unidentified. The data were taken from a study of T cells after yellow fever vaccination. Overall study results and limits: Compared with primary, the secondary response was weaker and peaked at day 5, not 15. It was a small share of clonotypes that appeared in both CD4 and CD8 compartments.

V was pared by 2 bases and J by 5 bases, with 3 bases of the junction left unmatched. Germline assignment: CDR1 MNHEY and CDR2 SMNVEV (reference sequence). The CDR3 runs to 15 residues. Researchers made TCR cDNA using 5'RACE template switching, and this step added a universal primer site and UMIs. TCRdb redid the calling of the 5' RACE reads with MiXCR, one entry per CDR3 protein. The sample holds hundreds of thousands of distinct CDR3 sequences, 3.6% seen once. This receptor was taken from a man between 18 and 29 years old who received the YFV17D yellow fever vaccine. Sequenced material: PBMCs, taken on the day of the yellow fever booster vaccination. V is TRBV27 and J is TRBJ2-5; 12 bases are shared with TRBD1. The CDR3 reads CASSLGTGGLETQYF. The CDR3 DNA is TGTGCCAGCAGTTTAGGGACAGGGGGCCTGGAGACCCAGTACTTC.